What follows are 18 T cell receptor beta chains derived from one specimen sequenced in a study of tissue T cells after allogeneic stem cell transplantation. TCRdb keeps only in-frame clones here, not all; method: immunoSEQ multiplex PCR. The data contain about 2,300 clones, roughly three fifths of them seen just once; the ten biggest clones take up 3% to 3.5%. Input material: gut tissue. These receptors came from a female BALB/c mouse in good health. The strain is characterized by the MHC haplotype H2-d.

A remark on this clone: These gene names are mouse names. The missing CDR3 end, 1 residue past where the read stops, is filled in from the germline J gene. The V gene is TRBV5, the J gene TRBJ2-5; TRBD2 agrees at 8 bases. This CDR3 region has 14 residues. The germline CDR1 and CDR2 sequences are LGHNA and YNLKQL (reference sequence). With V trimmed by 4 bases and J by 3 bases, 3 bases remained unmatched. The chain's CDR3 is CASSPDWGQDTQYF. Incomplete CDR3 DNA: TGTGCCAGCAGCCCCGACTGGGGTCAAGACACCCAGTAC.

Of note for this clone: Here the gene names and germline are mouse. The read falls 1 residue short of the CDR3 end, and the missing part is taken from the germline J gene. V gene TRBV4 combines with J gene TRBJ1-2; D remains unclear. The CDR3 runs 13 residues. CDR1 and CDR2 (germline): LGHDT, YNNKQL (reference sequence). V lost 4 bases, J lost 2 bases, and 8 bases lay in between. CDR3 DNA, as far as it was read: TGTGCCAGCAGCTTGGGTCCTAACTCCGACTACACC. This translates into CASSLGPNSDYT. The complete CDR3 sequence is CASSLGPNSDYTF.

A word on this clone: Genes and germline are mouse. The CDR3 goes on 1 residue after the read ends, and that part is filled in from the germline J gene. J is TRBJ1-4 and V is TRBV31, with 7 bases fitting TRBD1. The CDR3 runs to 14 residues. The junction had 2 bases not matched to a gene; V was cut back by 3 bases and J by 1 base. The germline CDR1 and CDR2 sequences are GKSSPN and SITVG. CDR3 in amino acids: CAWSHRGSNERLFF. CDR3 bases read: TGTGCCTGGAGCCACAGGGGTTCCAACGAAAGATTATTT.

Comments on this clone: Gene names follow the mouse nomenclature. The read ends 1 residue early relative to the CDR3; the germline J gene fills the gap. This chain uses TRBV31 with TRBJ2-4; 8 positions agree with TRBD1. The CDR3 has 16 residues. Germline lookup yields CDR1 GKSSPN and CDR2 SITVG. V was clipped by 0 bases and J by 1 base; unmatched bases: 6. CDR3 residues: CAWSLWTGMRQNTLYF. CDR3 DNA, as far as it was read: TGTGCCTGGAGTCTCTGGACAGGGATGCGTCAAAACACCTTGTAC.

With regard to this clone: Gene names are mouse gene names. The read is 1 residue too short to cover the CDR3 end, so that end is filled in from the germline J gene. J is TRBJ1-2 and V is TRBV19; possible D gene TRBD1, 6 bases. The CDR3 contains 15 residues. V lost 0 bases and J 1 base, leaving 10 bases between the germline ends. Germline V CDR1 and CDR2: FNHDT, SITEND (reference sequence). CDR3 in amino acids: CASSIGAGVNSDYTF. The sequenced part of the CDR3 DNA is TGTGCCAGCAGTATAGGAGCAGGGGTAAACTCCGACTACACC.

This clone is a singleton in its sample. Gene names refer to mouse genes. The observed sequence ends 1 residue before the CDR3 terminus, with the missing tail filled in from the germline J gene. This sequence joins TRBV13-3 and TRBJ2-4, with D perhaps assigned TRBD1 or TRBD2 (5 bases each). The germline V gene encodes CDR1 NNHDY and CDR2 SYVADS. The CDR3 is 12 residues long. V was trimmed by 7 bases and J by 7 bases, leaving 13 bases between them. The CDR3 sequence: CASGGGEDTLYF. Incomplete CDR3 DNA: TGTGCCAGCGGGGGAGGGGAGGACACCTTGTAC. Looking up the rest from reference TRBV13-3 and TRBJ2-4 gives the full variable domain: EAAVTQSPRSKVAVTGGKVTLSCHQTNNHDYMYWYRQDTGHGLRLIHYSYVADSTEKGDIPDGYKASRPSQENFSLILELASLSQTAVYFCASGGGEDTLYFGAGTRLSVL.

Of note for this clone: The genes are named according to mouse. The CDR3 is cut off 1 residue early in the read; its end comes from the germline J gene. The gene calls are TRBV2 and TRBJ2-5, with TRBD1 identical over 7 bases. The CDR3 is 14 amino acids. V lost 4 bases to trimming and J lost 3 bases; unmatched junction nucleotides: 4. The germline V gene has CDR1 LGHNA and CDR2 YSYQKL. CDR3 bases read: TGTGCCAGCAGCCGAGACAGGGATCAAGACACCCAGTAC. It yields the protein CASSRDRDQDTQY. In full, the CDR3 reads CASSRDRDQDTQYF.

About this clone itself: Gene names refer to mouse genes. The read comes to an end 1 residue before the CDR3 does, leaving the germline J gene to fill in the end. The V and J genes are TRBV5 and TRBJ2-4; 7 bases agree with TRBD2. V was clipped by 2 bases and J by 2 bases; unmatched bases: 1. Germline CDR1 is LGHNA and CDR2 is YNLKQL (reference sequence). The CDR3 totals 14 residues. Incomplete CDR3 DNA: TGTGCCAGCAGCCAAACTGGGGATCAAAACACCTTGTAC. Its protein is CASSQTGDQNTLY. Given in full, the CDR3 is CASSQTGDQNTLYF.

This clone has a handful of counts. Germline and genes here are mouse. Read coverage stops 1 residue before the CDR3 terminus; the germline J gene supplies the remainder. The genes are TRBV13-2 and TRBJ1-2; 10 bases agree with TRBD1. Germline-derived CDR1 and CDR2 are NNHNN and SYGAGS (reference sequence). Trimming at V came to 5 bases and at J to 2 bases, leaving 3 bases not matched to a gene. This CDR3 is built from 14 residues. The CDR3 sequence is CASGRTGGNSDYTF. Incomplete CDR3 DNA: TGTGCCAGCGGGCGGACAGGGGGGAACTCCGACTACACC.

To note about this clone: Gene names refer to mouse genes. The CDR3 extends 1 residue past the end of the read, so its final part is completed from the germline J gene. The chain is built from TRBV19 and TRBJ1-1; D is undetermined. V shed 6 bases and J shed 0 bases, with 3 bases lying between them. Germline-derived CDR1 and CDR2 are FNHDT and SITEND (reference sequence). The CDR3 length is 11 residues. CDR3 region: CASITNTEVFF. The sequenced part of the CDR3 DNA is TGTGCCAGCATCACAAACACAGAAGTCTTC.

As regards this clone: Germline and genes: mouse. The read terminates 1 residue ahead of where the CDR3 ends, so the germline J gene completes it. V is TRBV13-2 and J is TRBJ2-7, with TRBD2 matching 9 bases. Germline V gene sequence: CDR1 NNHNN, CDR2 SYGAGS (reference sequence). The CDR3 covers 14 residues. V shed 2 bases and J 3 bases; nucleotides not matched to a gene: 3. The sequenced part of the CDR3 DNA is TGTGCCAGCGGTGAAAGGACTGGGGTCTATGAACAGTAC. This codes for CASGERTGVYEQY. The full CDR3 protein reads CASGERTGVYEQYF.

Points on this clone: Genes and germline come from the mouse. The read is 1 residue too short to cover the CDR3 end, so that end is filled in from the germline J gene. The genes are TRBV14 and TRBJ2-4; D call uncertain. The germline V gene has CDR1 SGHDT and CDR2 FRDEAV. V was cut by 2 bases and J by 0 bases, with 10 bases left in between. This CDR3 is built from 15 residues. The part of the CDR3 DNA that was read is TGTGCCAGCAGTTTAGGCACCCCTAGTCAAAACACCTTGTAC. It yields the protein CASSLGTPSQNTLY. The whole CDR3 protein is CASSLGTPSQNTLYF.

A note on this clone: Genes and germline are mouse. The read ends 1 residue early relative to the CDR3; the germline J gene fills the gap. The J gene is TRBJ2-4, the V gene TRBV13-2; 11 bases fit TRBD1. From germline, CDR1 is NNHNN and CDR2 SYGAGS (reference sequence). With 5 bases clipped from V and 6 bases from J, the junction kept 2 bases outside the gene matches. The CDR3 spans 13 residues. The CDR3 sequence is CASGDRGLNTLYF. Incomplete CDR3 DNA: TGTGCCAGCGGGGACAGGGGGCTGAACACCTTGTAC.

This clone was seen only a few times. Germline and genes here are mouse. The part of the CDR3 DNA that was read is TGTGCCAGCAGCCTCGAAGGGAGGGAGGGCGAAAGATTATTT. Amino acids: CASSLEGREGERLF. The whole CDR3 protein is CASSLEGREGERLFF. The genes are TRBV2 and TRBJ1-4, with D unresolved. With the read ending 1 residue before the CDR3 end, the germline J gene is used to fill in that end. Germline-derived CDR1 and CDR2 are LGHNA and YSYQKL. The CDR3 consists of 15 residues. Trimming took off 4 bases at V and 7 bases at J, with 16 bases between the two ends.

About this clone: Gene names and germline refer to mouse. The sequenced CDR3 bases are TGTGCCAGCAGTGATCGGACAAATACGCTCTAT. Its translation: CASSDRTNTLY. The CDR3 in full is CASSDRTNTLYF. This rearrangement joins TRBV13-1 to TRBJ1-3; no clear D gene. Sequencing ends 1 residue short of the CDR3 end; the germline J gene provides the rest. Germline values: CDR1 NSHNY, CDR2 SYGAGN. V was shortened by 1 base and J by 6 bases, with 5 bases between the two germline ends. The CDR3 totals 12 residues.

Turning to this clone: Gene names follow the mouse nomenclature. The read gets to within 1 residue of the CDR3 end, and the germline J gene fills in the rest. The chain is built from TRBV13-1 and TRBJ1-1, with a weak D call TRBD1 (6 bases). The V and J ends lost 3 bases and 4 bases respectively, with 13 bases between them. Germline-derived CDR1 and CDR2 are NSHNY and SYGAGN. This CDR3 spans 14 amino acids. CDR3 amino acids: CASSGRGGGTEVFF. CDR3 DNA, as far as it was read: TGTGCCAGCAGTGGCAGGGGCGGCGGCACAGAAGTCTTC.

On this clone itself: Germline and genes here are mouse. The read terminates 1 residue before the CDR3 end, so the remaining end is supplied by the germline J gene. V is TRBV4 and J is TRBJ2-3, with 11 bases matching TRBD2. Germline loops: CDR1 LGHDT, CDR2 YNNKQL (reference sequence). This CDR3 spans 15 amino acids. V trimming: 5 bases; J trimming: 2 bases; junction bases outside the gene matches: 3. The sequenced CDR3 bases are TGTGCCAGCAGCCGGACTGGGGGGTTTGCAGAAACGCTGTAT. It is translated as CASSRTGGFAETLY. The complete CDR3 protein is CASSRTGGFAETLYF.

Regarding this clone: Here the gene names and germline are mouse. The read comes to an end 1 residue before the CDR3 does, leaving the germline J gene to fill in the end. The chain recombines TRBV2 with TRBJ1-4; D uncertain. V was trimmed by 1 base and J by 1 base, leaving 4 bases between them. Germline CDR1 reads LGHNA; CDR2 reads YSYQKL. The CDR3 runs 14 residues. CDR3 protein: CASSQGTSNERLFF. CDR3 DNA, as far as it was read: TGTGCCAGCAGCCAAGGGACTTCCAACGAAAGATTATTT. Variable domain in full (rest from reference TRBV2 and TRBJ1-4): DPKIIQKPKYLVAVTGSEKILICEQYLGHNAMYWYRQSAKKPLEFMFSYSYQKLMDNQTASSRFQPQSSKKNHLDLQITALKPDDSATYFCASSQGTSNERLFFGHGTKLSVL.